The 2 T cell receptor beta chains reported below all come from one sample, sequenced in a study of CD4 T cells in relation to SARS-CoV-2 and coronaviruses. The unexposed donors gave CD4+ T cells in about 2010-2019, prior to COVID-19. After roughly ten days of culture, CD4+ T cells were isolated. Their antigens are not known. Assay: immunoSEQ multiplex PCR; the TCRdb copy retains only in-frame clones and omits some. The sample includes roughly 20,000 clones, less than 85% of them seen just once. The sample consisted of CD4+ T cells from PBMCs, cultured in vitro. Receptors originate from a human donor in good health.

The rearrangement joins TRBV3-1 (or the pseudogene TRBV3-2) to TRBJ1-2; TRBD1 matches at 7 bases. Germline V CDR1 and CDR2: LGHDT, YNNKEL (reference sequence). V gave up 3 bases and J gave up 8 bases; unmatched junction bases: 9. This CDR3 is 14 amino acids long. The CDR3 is CASSHRAGGYGYTF. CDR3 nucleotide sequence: TGTGCCAGCAGCCATCGGGCAGGGGGTTACGGCTACACCTTC.

For the CDR3, the DNA is TGTGCCAGCAGCCCAATTAGCGGGAGCTCCACAGATACGCAGTATTTT. Its protein product is CASSPISGSSTDTQYF. This sequence joins TRBV11-3 and TRBJ2-3; TRBD2 matches 9 bases. Per germline, CDR1 SGHNT and CDR2 YENEEA. The CDR3 totals 16 residues. Trimming at V came to 5 bases and at J to 2 bases, leaving 8 bases not matched to a gene. Full variable domain (missing parts from reference TRBV11-3 and TRBJ2-3): EAGVVQSPRYKIIEKKQPVAFWCNPISGHNTLYWYLQNLGQGPELLIRYENEEAVDDSQLPKDRFSAERLKGVDSTLKIQPAELGDSAVYLCASSPISGSSTDTQYFGPGTRLTVL.